The 17 T cell receptor beta chains below come from one sample, sequenced in a study of vaccination and CD4 T cells after COVID-19 (dated by TCRdb to about 2022). Reading the label with the study, this specimen's treatment or condition is: roughly 11-day PBMC culture with coronavirus spike peptide pools or control peptides (ViraFEST assay). Libraries were built with PCR. Sequencing used an Illumina iSeq 100. DNA from cultured CD4+ T cells was subjected to TCR sequencing with the Oncomine TCR Beta short-read assay at the Johns Hopkins FTIC core. In-frame beta chains were kept once TCRdb had trimmed the public reads at Q25 with fastp and called clones with MiXCR. CDR3 protein duplicates are merged, each entry listing the most common genes and DNA. Across this sample there are 8,000 to 13,000 distinct CDR3 sequences, with approximately 64% seen only once. The top ten clones comprise around 28% of the sample.

Antigens of these TCRs are unknown. Sequences were obtained from CD4+ T cells from blood, cultured in vitro. The receptors come from a human donor who had recovered from COVID-19.

The V call is TRBV9, the J call TRBJ1-2; 7 bases agree with TRBD1. The CDR3 runs 16 residues. CDR1 is SGDLS, CDR2 YYNGEE, per germline. V lost 2 bases, J lost 6 bases, and 13 bases stayed unmatched. The CDR3 protein is CASSVVGDSGPNGYTF. The CDR3 coding sequence is TGTGCCAGCAGCGTGGTTGGGGACAGCGGACCAAATGGCTACACCTTC.

The count of this clonotype is one. The chain employs TRBV7-2 and TRBJ2-5; unclear D gene. In germline, CDR1 is SGHTA, CDR2 FQGNSA. The CDR3 is 16 residues long. Deletions cut 1 base from V and 5 bases from J, with 17 bases between. The CDR3, as DNA: TGTGCCAGCAGCTTAGATGGTCGTGTCGGTCGGGAGACCCAGTACTTC. Protein: CASSLDGRVGRETQYF.

This clonotype was observed a handful of times. V gene TRBV19 combines with J gene TRBJ1-5; no firm D call. V lost 3 bases to trimming and J lost 7 bases, with 10 bases between them. In germline, CDR1 is LNHDA, CDR2 SQIVND (reference sequence). The CDR3 has 13 amino acids. In nucleotides, the CDR3 is TGTGCCAGTAGTATTGCGCATTCCCAGCCCCAGCATTTT. Residues: CASSIAHSQPQHF.

This chain links TRBV6-1 with TRBJ2-2; TRBD1 agrees at 8 bases. V lost 8 bases, J lost 5 bases, and 7 bases stayed unmatched. This CDR3 region has 14 residues. Germline CDR1 MNHNS, CDR2 SASEGT. The CDR3 region is CASEDREWTGELFF. CDR3 DNA sequence: TGTGCCAGCGAGGACAGGGAGTGGACCGGGGAGCTGTTTTTT.

This clonotype was detected once. The chain combines TRBV6-5 with TRBJ2-7; TRBD1 matches 9 bases. Germline CDR1 reads MNHEY; CDR2 reads SVGAGI. The CDR3 consists of 15 residues. Trimming took 2 bases from V and 2 from J; bases not matched to a gene: 4. CDR3 coding DNA: TGTGCCAGCAGTTACCGGGACAGGGATCCCTACGAGCAGTACTTC. Protein sequence: CASSYRDRDPYEQYF.

The chain recombines TRBV21-1 with TRBJ2-7; TRBD1 reflects the table's D call only, with no check against the DNA. TRBV21-1 is reported as a pseudogene. CDR3 length: 13 residues. The CDR3 sequence is CASSSPTGIEQYF. The CDR3 DNA reads TGTGCCAGCAGCTCCCCGACAGGGATCGAGCAGTACTTC.

This rearrangement joins TRBV5-4 to TRBJ1-1; 11 bases are shared with TRBD1. CDR3 length equals 16 residues. Germline-derived CDR1 and CDR2 are SGHNT and YYREEE (reference sequence). V dropped 5 bases and J dropped 0; count of bases not matched to a gene: 6. The CDR3 here is CASRGQGATLNTEAFF. The DNA for the CDR3 is TGTGCCAGCAGAGGACAGGGGGCCACTCTGAACACTGAAGCTTTCTTT.

This chain connects TRBV7-4 to TRBJ2-7; D is uncertain. The V gene lost 5 bases and the J gene lost 6 bases, with 14 bases spanning the gap. Looked up from germline, CDR1 is SGHVT and CDR2 is SQSDAQ. The CDR3 has 13 amino acids. The CDR3 region is CASSAHEVSEQYF. CDR3 nucleotide sequence: TGTGCCAGCAGCGCCCACGAGGTTTCCGAGCAGTACTTC.

This sequence joins TRBV11-3 and TRBJ2-5, with TRBD1 matching 9 bases. Germline V lookup: CDR1 SGHNT, CDR2 YENEEA. The J segment lost 5 bases and the V segment lost 4 bases, leaving 2 bases of the junction unmatched. The CDR3 has 13 amino acids. The CDR3 sequence is CASSWDRVETQYF. The CDR3 region has the DNA TGTGCCAGCAGCTGGGACAGGGTGGAGACCCAGTACTTC.

This chain joins TRBV28 and TRBJ2-5; perhaps TRBD2 as D (7 bases). This CDR3 spans 11 amino acids. With 5 bases removed from V and 11 bases from J, the gap between germline ends came to 12 bases. CDR1 and CDR2 from the germline V gene are MDHEN and SYDVKM. The CDR3 loop reads CASSIRGGQYF. The CDR3, as DNA: TGTGCCAGCAGTATAAGGGGGGGTCAGTACTTC.

The rearrangement links TRBV20-1 to TRBJ2-4; D gene ambiguous. From germline, CDR1 is DFQATT and CDR2 SNEGSKA (reference sequence). This CDR3 is built from 13 residues. Trimming cost V 3 bases and J 0 bases, with 6 bases left between them. The CDR3 bases are TGCAGTGCTAGCCGACTAGCCAAAAACATTCAGTACTTC. Translated, it gives CSASRLAKNIQYF.

The sample holds one count of this clonotype. The rearrangement uses TRBV6-1 and TRBJ2-4; 11 bases are a match to TRBD1. Losses at the gene ends were 7 bases for V and 2 bases for J; bases not matched to a gene: 4. CDR3 size: 15 residues. CDR1 is MNHNS, CDR2 SASEGT, per germline. The CDR3 is CASTGTGGTKNIQYF. The CDR3 nucleotides are TGTGCCAGCACCGGGACAGGGGGAACCAAAAACATTCAGTACTTC.

This clonotype was seen only a few times. V gene TRBV19 combines with J gene TRBJ2-3; the match to TRBD1 covers 12 bases. Germline V gene sequence: CDR1 LNHDA, CDR2 SQIVND (reference sequence). The CDR3 sequence is 19 residues long. V dropped 5 bases and J dropped 0; count of bases not matched to a gene: 12. The CDR3 is CASSGPGTGGHPSTDTQYF. The CDR3 nucleotides are TGTGCCAGTAGTGGGCCGGGGACAGGGGGCCATCCTAGCACAGATACGCAGTATTTT.

The chain recombines TRBV7-9 with TRBJ2-5; D is uncertain. Deletions cut 1 base from V and 2 bases from J, with 5 bases between. The length of the CDR3 is 13 residues. Germline values: CDR1 SEHNR, CDR2 FQNEAQ (reference sequence). The CDR3 nucleotides read TGTGCCAGCAGCTTAGTTCGGCAAGAGACCCAGTACTTC. Amino acid sequence: CASSLVRQETQYF.

This chain links TRBV7-9 with TRBJ1-2; possible D gene TRBD1, 6 bases. From germline, CDR1 is SEHNR and CDR2 FQNEAQ (reference sequence). Trimming took 8 bases from V and 6 from J, leaving 22 bases between them. The CDR3 has 15 residues. This CDR3 is CASGGAPGEADGYTF. The DNA for the CDR3 is TGTGCCAGCGGAGGGGCCCCAGGGGAGGCGGATGGCTACACCTTC.

This clonotype was observed a handful of times. The rearrangement uses TRBV6-2 or TRBV6-3 and TRBJ1-2; 8 bases are shared with TRBD1. Germline loops: CDR1 MNHEY, CDR2 SVGEGT. V lost 5 bases, J lost 2 bases, and 4 bases stayed unmatched. There are 14 residues in the CDR3. In nucleotides, the CDR3 is TGTGCCAGCAGTCCAAGGACAGGGAACTATGGCTACACCTTC. Translated: CASSPRTGNYGYTF.

The chain combines TRBV19 with TRBJ2-7; possible D gene TRBD1, 6 bases. The CDR3 is made up of 15 amino acids. Germline V gene lookup returns CDR1 LNHDA and CDR2 SQIVND (reference sequence). Trimming pared 4 bases from V and 1 base from J, leaving 14 bases between. This CDR3 is CASSTRTALSYEQYF. In DNA, the CDR3 is TGTGCCAGTAGTACTCGGACAGCCCTATCCTACGAGCAGTACTTC.